The T cell receptor beta chain described here comes from a study of T cells after yellow fever vaccination. Study summary: The fractions with low cell numbers were processed using SMART-Seq v4 Ultra Low Input.

TCRdb analysed the 5' RACE reads with MiXCR anew, one entry per CDR3 protein. This table has hundreds of thousands of distinct CDR3 sequences, roughly 4.8% appearing once. Whole-study results and caveats: Subsequent to the booster, the majority of primary-vaccination clones reappeared (96% CD4, 88% CD8). A secondary response was less intense yet reached its peak sooner, at day 5 versus 15. There was a small share of clonotypes that showed up in both the CD4 and CD8 compartments.

Concerning this clonotype: Its antigen is unidentified.

After removal of 4 bases from V and 1 base from J, the junction contained 1 base not matched to a gene. This CDR3 contains 13 residues. This sequence originates from a young man who received the YFV17D yellow fever vaccine. The chain employs TRBV12-3 or TRBV12-4 and TRBJ2-7; 7 nucleotides align to TRBD1. Here the sequenced sample was CD4+ T cells sorted from PBMCs, taken on the day of the yellow fever booster vaccination. The CDR3 nucleotides read TGTGCCAGCAGTTCGGACAGGTCCTACGAGCAGTACTTC. This codes for CASSSDRSYEQYF.